This T cell receptor (beta chain) is from a study of CD8+CD57+ T cells in acquired aplastic anemia. The overall study: CD4+ and CD8+ cells, once sorted, gave DNA averaging roughly 3.2 ug.

CDR3 and TCR beta VDJ profiling relied on a genomic DNA template. TCRdb reanalysed the reads using MiXCR and keeps one entry per CDR3 protein. The repertoire holds 250,000 to 300,000 distinct CDR3 sequences, with 45% to 70% as singletons. The CDR3 contains 16 residues. Germline-derived CDR1 and CDR2 are DFQATT and SNEGSKA (reference sequence). V lost 6 bases, J lost 1 base, and 20 bases lay in between. Comment on this clonotype: The antigen is unknown.

Study-level results: Patients and controls had CD8+ Simpson's diversity values that were not significantly distinct. There were some 27 CD8+ CDR3 sequences that occurred in both patients and controls.

The receptor was isolated from a human donor with severe aplastic anemia or a healthy control (not recorded which). Sequenced material: sorted CD4+, CD8+, or CD8+CD57+ T cells (not recorded which) from PBMCs. V gene TRBV20-1 combines with J gene TRBJ2-3; D may match TRBD1 or TRBD2 (6 bases each). This chain's CDR3 is CSAPRGIGGRTDTQYF. The DNA of the CDR3 is TGCAGTGCACCCAGGGGAATCGGAGGGCGCACAGATACGCAGTATTTT.